Following are 8 T cell receptor beta chains from one sample sequenced in a study of blood T cell repertoires in COVID-19. Method: immunoSEQ multiplex PCR; TCRdb's copy keeps in-frame clones and lacks some. The table records around 480,000 clones, around 88% of them present only once. Sequencing input: peripheral blood. All receptors derive from a woman aged 45 to 65 with COVID-19, enrolled during active disease.

Worth noting for this clone: The sample holds other DNA sequences that translate to the same CDR3. This sequence joins TRBV13 and TRBJ1-5; the D gene is possibly TRBD1 (5 bases). The CDR3 runs to 14 residues. CDR1 is PRHDT, CDR2 FYEKMQ, per germline (reference sequence). V lost 3 bases to trimming and J lost 2 bases, with 8 bases between them. In DNA form, the CDR3 reads TGTGCCAGCAGCTTGGGGGAGGGCAATCAGCCCCAGCATTTT. Translated, it gives CASSLGEGNQPQHF.

CDR3 sequence (DNA): TGTGCCTGGAGTGTGAGAAGGATCCTAGATTCACCCCTCCACTTT. Translation: CAWSVRRILDSPLHF. This chain links TRBV30 with TRBJ1-6; no reliable D call. CDR1 and CDR2 from the germline V gene are GTSNPN and SVGIG (reference sequence). Trimming stripped 0 bases from V and 8 bases from J, with 14 bases between. The CDR3 has 15 amino acids.

This chain joins TRBV12-3 or TRBV12-4 and TRBJ2-3; tentatively, D is TRBD2 (6 bases). With 6 bases removed from V and 5 bases from J, the gap between germline ends came to 12 bases. This CDR3 is 13 amino acids long. In nucleotides, the CDR3 is TGTGCCAGCAGATGGGTGGGGGGAGATACGCAGTATTTT. Its protein is CASRWVGGDTQYF.

In DNA form, the CDR3 reads TGCGCCAGCAGCGCGGGGGCCGCGAACACCGGGGAGCTGTTTTTT. As protein: CASSAGAANTGELFF. The chain uses TRBV5-1 and TRBJ2-2, with TRBD2 as a possible D gene (7 bases). Trimming pared 4 bases from V and 0 bases from J, leaving 10 bases between. The CDR3 loop spans 15 amino acids. From germline, CDR1 is SGHRS and CDR2 YFSETQ.

The chain recombines TRBV9 with TRBJ1-3; TRBD1 might be the D (5 bases). Germline V lookup: CDR1 SGDLS, CDR2 YYNGEE. Trimming shortened V by 2 bases and J by 0 bases, and 15 bases separated the two germline ends. This CDR3 contains 17 residues. The CDR3 DNA reads as TGTGCCAGCAGCGTCGGCGTCAGGGCCTCCTCTGGAAACACCATATATTTT. This gives the protein CASSVGVRASSGNTIYF.

The rearrangement links TRBV10-2 to TRBJ1-4, with D possibly TRBD1 on 6 matching bases. Germline CDR1 reads WSHSY; CDR2 reads SAAADI. There are 12 residues in the CDR3. V lost 6 bases to trimming and J lost 4 bases, with 6 bases between them. DNA of the CDR3: TGCGCCAGCAGAGGGGGTAATGAAAAACTGTTTTTT. It encodes CASRGGNEKLFF.

This clone showed up just a few times. The V call is TRBV18, the J call TRBJ2-2, with 7 bases fitting TRBD1. The trim removed 2 bases at V and 5 bases at J, leaving 11 bases unmatched. The CDR3 sequence is 17 residues long. Germline assignment: CDR1 KGHSH and CDR2 LQKENI. CDR3 region: CASSPVDRVYDTGELFF. CDR3 nucleotides: TGTGCCAGCTCACCAGTTGACAGGGTCTACGATACCGGGGAGCTGTTTTTT.

This rearrangement joins TRBV14 to TRBJ2-1, with a weak D call TRBD2 (5 bases). CDR3 size: 17 residues. The V end was cut by 1 base, the J end by 0 bases, with 13 bases between. Germline CDR1 reads SGHDN; CDR2 reads FVKESK. The CDR3 DNA is TGTGCCAGCAGCCAAGGAGGGCGTCAGTTCTCCTACAATGAGCAGTTCTTC. Translation gives CASSQGGRQFSYNEQFF.